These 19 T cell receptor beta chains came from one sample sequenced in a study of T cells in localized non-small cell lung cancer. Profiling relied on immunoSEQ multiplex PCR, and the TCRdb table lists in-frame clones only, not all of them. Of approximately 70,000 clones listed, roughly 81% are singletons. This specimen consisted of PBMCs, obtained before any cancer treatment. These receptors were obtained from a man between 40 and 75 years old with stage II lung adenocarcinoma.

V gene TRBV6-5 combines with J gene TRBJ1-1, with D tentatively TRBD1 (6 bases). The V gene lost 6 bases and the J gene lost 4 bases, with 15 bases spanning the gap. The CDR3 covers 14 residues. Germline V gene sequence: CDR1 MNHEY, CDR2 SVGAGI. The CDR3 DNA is TGTGCCAGCAGGGCACAGGGAACGACCACTGAAGCTTTCTTT. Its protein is CASRAQGTTTEAFF.

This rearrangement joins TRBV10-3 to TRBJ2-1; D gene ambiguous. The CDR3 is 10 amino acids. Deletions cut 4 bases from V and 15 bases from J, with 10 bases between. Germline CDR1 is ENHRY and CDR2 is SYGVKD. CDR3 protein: CAISGEDLFF. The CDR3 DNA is TGTGCCATCAGTGGAGAGGATCTGTTCTTC.

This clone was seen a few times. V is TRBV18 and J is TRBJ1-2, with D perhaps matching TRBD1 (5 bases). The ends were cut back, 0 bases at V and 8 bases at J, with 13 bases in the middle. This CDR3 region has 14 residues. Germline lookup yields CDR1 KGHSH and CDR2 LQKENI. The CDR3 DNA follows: TGTGCCAGCTCACCACCGGCAGGGCAGGGAGGCTACACCTTC. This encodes CASSPPAGQGGYTF.

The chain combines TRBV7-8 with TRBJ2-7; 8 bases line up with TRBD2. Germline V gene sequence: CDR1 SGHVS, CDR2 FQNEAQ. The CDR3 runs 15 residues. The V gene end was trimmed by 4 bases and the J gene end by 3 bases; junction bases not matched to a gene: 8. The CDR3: CASSSGTSLGYEQYF. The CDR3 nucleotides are TGTGCCAGCAGCTCAGGGACTAGTCTAGGCTACGAGCAGTACTTC.

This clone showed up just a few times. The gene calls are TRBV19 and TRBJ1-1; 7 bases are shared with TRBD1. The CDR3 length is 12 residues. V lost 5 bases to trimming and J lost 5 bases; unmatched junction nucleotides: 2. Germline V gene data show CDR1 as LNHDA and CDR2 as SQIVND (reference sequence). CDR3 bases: TGTGCCAGTAGTCAGGGACAGACTGAAGCTTTCTTT. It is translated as CASSQGQTEAFF.

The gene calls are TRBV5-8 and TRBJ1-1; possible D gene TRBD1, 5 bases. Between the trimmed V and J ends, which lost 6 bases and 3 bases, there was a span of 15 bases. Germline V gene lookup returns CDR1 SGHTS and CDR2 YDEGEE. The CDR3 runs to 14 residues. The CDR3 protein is CASTPGLWDTEAFF. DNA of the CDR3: TGTGCCAGCACCCCGGGGCTCTGGGACACTGAAGCTTTCTTT.

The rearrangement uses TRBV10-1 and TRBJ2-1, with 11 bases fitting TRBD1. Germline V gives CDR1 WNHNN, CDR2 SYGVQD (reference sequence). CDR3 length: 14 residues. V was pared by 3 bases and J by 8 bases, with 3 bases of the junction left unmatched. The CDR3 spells CASSDGTGGYEQFF. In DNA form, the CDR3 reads TGCGCCAGCAGTGACGGGACAGGGGGTTATGAGCAGTTCTTC.

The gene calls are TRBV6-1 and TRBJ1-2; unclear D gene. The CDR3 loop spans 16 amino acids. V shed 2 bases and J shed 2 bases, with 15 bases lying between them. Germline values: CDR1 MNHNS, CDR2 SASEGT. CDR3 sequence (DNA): TGTGCCAGCAGTGAAAGTAGGAGTATCTACAACTATGGCTACACCTTC. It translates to CASSESRSIYNYGYTF.

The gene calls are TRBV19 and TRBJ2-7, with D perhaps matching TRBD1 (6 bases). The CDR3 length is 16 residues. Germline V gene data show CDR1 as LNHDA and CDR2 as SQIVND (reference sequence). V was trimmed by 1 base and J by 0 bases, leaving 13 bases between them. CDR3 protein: CASSIGAGALSYEQYF. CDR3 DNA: TGTGCCAGTAGTATAGGGGCAGGGGCGCTCTCCTACGAGCAGTACTTC.

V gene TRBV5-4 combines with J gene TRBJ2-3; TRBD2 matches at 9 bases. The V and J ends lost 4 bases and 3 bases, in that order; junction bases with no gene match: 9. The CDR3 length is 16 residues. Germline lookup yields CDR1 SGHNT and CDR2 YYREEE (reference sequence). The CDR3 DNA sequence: TGTGCCAGCAGCGGTACTAGCGGGTGGGGGACAGATACGCAGTATTTT. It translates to CASSGTSGWGTDTQYF.

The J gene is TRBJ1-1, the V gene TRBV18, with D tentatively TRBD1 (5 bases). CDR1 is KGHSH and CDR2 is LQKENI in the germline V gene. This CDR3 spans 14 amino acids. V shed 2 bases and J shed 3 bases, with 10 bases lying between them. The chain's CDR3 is CASSPVGGDTEAFF. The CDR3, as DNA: TGTGCCAGCTCACCAGTGGGGGGAGACACTGAAGCTTTCTTT.

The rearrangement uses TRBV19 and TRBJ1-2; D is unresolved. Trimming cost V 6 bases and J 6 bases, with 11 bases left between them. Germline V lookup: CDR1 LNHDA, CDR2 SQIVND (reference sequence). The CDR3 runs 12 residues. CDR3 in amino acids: CASRTGVDGYTF. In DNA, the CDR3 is TGTGCCAGTAGAACCGGAGTCGATGGCTACACCTTC.

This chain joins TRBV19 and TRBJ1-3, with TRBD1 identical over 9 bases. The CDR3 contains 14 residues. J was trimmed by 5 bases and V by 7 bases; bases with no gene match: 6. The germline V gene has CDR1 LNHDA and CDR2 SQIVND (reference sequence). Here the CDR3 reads CASTRTGDRNTIYF. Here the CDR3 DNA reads TGTGCCAGTACCAGGACAGGGGACCGAAACACCATATATTTT.

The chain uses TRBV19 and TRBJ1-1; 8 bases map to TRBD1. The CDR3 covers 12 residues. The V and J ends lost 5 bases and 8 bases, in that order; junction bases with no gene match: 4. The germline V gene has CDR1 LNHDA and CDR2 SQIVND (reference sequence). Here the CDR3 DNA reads TGTGCCAGTAGTGCCCGGGACAGGGAAGCTTTCTTT. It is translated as CASSARDREAFF.

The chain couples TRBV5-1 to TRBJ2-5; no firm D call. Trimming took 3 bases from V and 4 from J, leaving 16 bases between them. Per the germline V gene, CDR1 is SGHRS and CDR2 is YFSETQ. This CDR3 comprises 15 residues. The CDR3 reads CASSSFGILGETQYF. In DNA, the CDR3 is TGCGCCAGCAGCTCATTTGGGATCCTGGGAGAGACCCAGTACTTC. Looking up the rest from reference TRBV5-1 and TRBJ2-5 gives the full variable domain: KAGVTQTPRYLIKTRGQQVTLSCSPISGHRSVSWYQQTPGQGLQFLFEYFSETQRNKGNFPGRFSGRQFSNSRSEMNVSTLELGDSALYLCASSSFGILGETQYFGPGTRLLVL.

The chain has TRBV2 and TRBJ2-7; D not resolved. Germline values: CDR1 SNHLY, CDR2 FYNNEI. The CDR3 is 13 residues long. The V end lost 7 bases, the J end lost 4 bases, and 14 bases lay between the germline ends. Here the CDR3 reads CASTLQQRYEQYF. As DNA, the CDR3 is TGTGCCAGCACCCTCCAACAGAGGTACGAGCAGTACTTC.

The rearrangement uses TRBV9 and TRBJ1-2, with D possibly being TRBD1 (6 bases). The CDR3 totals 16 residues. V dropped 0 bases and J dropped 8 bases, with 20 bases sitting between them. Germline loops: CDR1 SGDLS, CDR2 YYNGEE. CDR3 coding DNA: TGTGCCAGCAGCGTAGTACCCAACAGGGCTCACGAGGGCTACACCTTC. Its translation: CASSVVPNRAHEGYTF.

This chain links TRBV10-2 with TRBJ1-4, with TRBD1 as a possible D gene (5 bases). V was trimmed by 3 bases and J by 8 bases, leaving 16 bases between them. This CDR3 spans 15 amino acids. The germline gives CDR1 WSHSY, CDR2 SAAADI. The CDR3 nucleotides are TGCGCCAGCAGTGATCCTCACATGGGGGAAGAAAAACTGTTTTTT. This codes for CASSDPHMGEEKLFF.

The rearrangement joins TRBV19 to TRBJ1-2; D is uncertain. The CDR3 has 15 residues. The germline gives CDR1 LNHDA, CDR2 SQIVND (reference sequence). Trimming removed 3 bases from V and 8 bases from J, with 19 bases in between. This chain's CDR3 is CASSIAGRRLLGYTF. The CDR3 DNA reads TGTGCCAGTAGTATCGCAGGCCGCAGACTATTGGGCTACACCTTC.